These T cell receptor beta chains were read from a single sample in a study of beta chain features in type 1 diabetes. Using immunoSEQ multiplex PCR, the repertoire was profiled, and TCRdb retains in-frame clones only, with some absent. The sample carries roughly 150,000 clones, 50% to 70% recorded once. Sequenced material: naive CD4+ T cells from blood. These receptors all stem from a man aged 25-40 years with type 1 diabetes. Each CDR3 is given with its conserved first and last residue. D genes are given only for firm matches. Clone sizes are given selectively: once, few, many, or a class where the clone is expanded.

TRBV30	TRBJ2-5	few	NA	CAWSVETGAIETQYF	TGTGCCTGGAGTGTAGAAACAGGCGCCATCGAAACCCAGTACTTC
TRBV29-1	TRBJ2-7	few	NA	CSVAGGRSYEQYF	TGCAGCGTTGCCGGGGGCCGATCCTACGAGCAGTACTTC
TRBV10-3	TRBJ2-3	NA	TRBD2	CAISIAGTDTQYF	TGTGCCATCAGTATAGCGGGGACAGATACGCAGTATTTT
TRBV29-1	TRBJ2-2	NA	NA	CSANRADLNTGELFF	TGCAGCGCCAACAGGGCAGATCTGAACACCGGGGAGCTGTTTTTT
TRBV29-1	TRBJ2-3	few	TRBD1	CSVVGRQGRKTQYF	TGCAGCGTTGTGGGGCGACAGGGGAGAAAGACGCAGTATTTT
TRBV30	TRBJ1-3	NA	NA	CAWSVGQSSGNTIYF	TGTGCCTGGAGTGTCGGTCAGAGCTCTGGAAACACCATATATTTT
TRBV27	TRBJ2-5	NA	NA	CASSVGLGQYQETQYF	TGTGCCAGCAGTGTAGGGTTGGGGCAGTACCAAGAGACCCAGTACTTC
TRBV18	TRBJ2-5	NA	NA	CASSPEGYQETQYF	TGTGCCAGCTCACCAGAGGGGTACCAAGAGACCCAGTACTTC
TRBV30	TRBJ1-4	few	NA	CAWNLQRNEKLFF	TGTGCCTGGAATTTGCAGAGAAATGAAAAACTGTTTTTT
TRBV7-2	TRBJ2-6	NA	NA	CASSSASGANVLTF	TGTGCCAGCAGCTCCGCATCTGGGGCCAACGTCCTGACTTTC
TRBV9	TRBJ1-1	NA	TRBD1	CASSPGQGAFTEAFF	TGTGCCAGCAGCCCCGGACAGGGGGCGTTCACTGAAGCTTTCTTT
TRBV30	TRBJ2-4	NA	NA	CAWSVRNIQYF	TGTGCCTGGAGTGTACGGAACATTCAGTACTTC
TRBV11-2	TRBJ2-3	NA	NA	CASSFESTDTQYF	TGTGCCAGCAGCTTTGAGAGCACAGATACGCAGTATTTT
TRBV7-2	TRBJ2-7	NA	TRBD2	CASSLSGGYYEQYF	TGTGCCAGCAGCTTGAGCGGGGGGTACTACGAGCAGTACTTC
TRBV7-9	TRBJ2-3	NA	NA	CASSLALGQLRDTQYF	TGTGCCAGCAGCTTAGCGCTAGGGCAGTTAAGAGATACGCAGTATTTT
TRBV5-4	TRBJ2-3	once	TRBD1	CASKADRHTDTQYF	TGTGCCAGCAAGGCGGACAGGCACACAGATACGCAGTATTTT
TRBV2	TRBJ2-1	NA	NA	CASSGEGWDEQFF	TGTGCCAGCAGTGGAGAGGGTTGGGATGAGCAGTTCTTC
TRBV25-1	TRBJ2-5	NA	NA	CASSVRVQETQYF	TGTGCCAGCAGTGTGCGAGTCCAAGAGACCCAGTACTTC
TRBV30	TRBJ1-2	NA	TRBD1	CAWSADRGHGYTF	TGTGCCTGGAGTGCGGACAGGGGACATGGCTACACCTTC
TRBV9	TRBJ1-5	NA	NA	CASSVGGAVNQPQHF	TGTGCCAGCAGCGTAGGGGGGGCGGTCAATCAGCCCCAGCATTTT
TRBV18	TRBJ2-2	NA	NA	CASSPYREVTGELFF	TGTGCCAGCTCACCGTACAGGGAGGTGACCGGGGAGCTGTTTTTT
TRBV9	TRBJ2-5	NA	NA	CASSARGHWAETQYF	TGTGCCAGCAGCGCTCGCGGCCACTGGGCAGAGACCCAGTACTTC
TRBV29-1	TRBJ1-1	NA	TRBD1	CSVEDSGTGRF	TGCAGCGTTGAAGATAGCGGGACAGGGCGATTT
TRBV20-1	TRBJ2-7	NA	NA	CSASGAGEQYF	TGCAGTGCTAGTGGAGCCGGCGAGCAGTACTTC
TRBV11-2	TRBJ2-5	NA	TRBD1	CASSLNRGQETQYF	TGTGCCAGCAGCTTAAACAGGGGGCAAGAGACCCAGTACTTC
TRBV7-2	TRBJ2-5	once	TRBD1	CASSVAGTAQETQYF	TGTGCCAGCAGCGTAGCTGGGACAGCCCAAGAGACCCAGTACTTC
TRBV9	TRBJ2-1	NA	TRBD1	CASSEMTGGDEQFF	TGTGCCAGCAGCGAAATGACAGGGGGAGATGAGCAGTTCTTC
TRBV9	TRBJ2-1	NA	TRBD2	CASSVDSGGYNEQFF	TGTGCCAGCAGCGTAGACAGCGGGGGGTACAATGAGCAGTTCTTC
TRBV30	TRBJ1-2	NA	TRBD1	CAWIAPGQFGYGYTF	TGTGCCTGGATAGCCCCGGGACAGTTTGGCTATGGCTACACCTTC
TRBV9	TRBJ2-1	NA	NA	CASSVAVYNEQFF	TGTGCCAGCAGCGTAGCCGTCTACAATGAGCAGTTCTTC
TRBV6-6	TRBJ2-3	NA	TRBD1	CASRGQSTDTQYF	TGTGCCAGCAGGGGACAGAGCACAGATACGCAGTATTTT
TRBV4-3	TRBJ1-3	NA	NA	CASSQESGNTIYF	TGCGCCAGCAGCCAGGAGAGTGGAAACACCATATATTTT
TRBV30	TRBJ1-2	NA	NA	CAYGEGYTF	TGTGCTTATGGAGAGGGCTACACCTTC
TRBV9	TRBJ2-5	NA	NA	CASSDRGGGETQYF	TGTGCCAGCAGCGACAGGGGGGGCGGAGAGACCCAGTACTTC
TRBV25-1	TRBJ2-1	NA	TRBD1	CASSDVFGTDSYNEQFF	TGTGCCAGCAGTGATGTTTTCGGGACAGACTCCTACAATGAGCAGTTCTTC
TRBV29-1	TRBJ2-5	NA	NA	CSVASGRKTQYF	TGCAGCGTTGCTTCAGGGCGGAAGACCCAGTACTTC
TRBV9	TRBJ2-5	NA	NA	CASSVGPGGETQYF	TGTGCCAGCAGCGTTGGACCAGGAGGAGAGACCCAGTACTTC
TRBV7-9	TRBJ2-7	once	NA	CASSDSGPTSYEQYF	TGTGCCAGCAGCGACTCCGGGCCCACAAGCTACGAGCAGTACTTC
TRBV9	TRBJ2-2	NA	NA	CASSIRAASGELFF	TGTGCCAGCAGCATCCGGGCAGCTTCCGGGGAGCTGTTTTTT
TRBV5-6	TRBJ1-1	few	NA	CASSPRPGTEAFF	TGTGCCAGCAGCCCTAGACCTGGCACTGAAGCTTTCTTT
TRBV15	TRBJ2-3	NA	TRBD2	CATSRKRGLGTDTQYF	TGTGCCACCAGCAGAAAGCGGGGGCTTGGCACAGATACGCAGTATTTT
TRBV7-2	TRBJ2-4	NA	NA	CASSLVGGGNIQYF	TGTGCCAGCAGCTTAGTCGGAGGGGGAAACATTCAGTACTTC
TRBV30	TRBJ1-2	few	NA	CAWAANYGYTF	TGTGCCTGGGCAGCGAACTATGGCTACACCTTC
TRBV11-2	TRBJ2-2	NA	NA	CASSWKGTGELFF	TGTGCCAGCAGCTGGAAAGGCACCGGGGAGCTGTTTTTT
TRBV29-1	TRBJ2-3	NA	NA	CSVSLDTQYF	TGCAGCGTTTCTCTCGATACGCAGTATTTT
TRBV4-1	TRBJ2-7	NA	TRBD2	CASSQAEWGERGYEQYF	TGCGCCAGCAGCCAAGCGGAATGGGGGGAGCGGGGCTACGAGCAGTACTTC
TRBV7-9	TRBJ2-7	NA	NA	CASSLIHEQYF	TGTGCCAGCAGCTTAATCCACGAGCAGTACTTC